This paragraph reports one TCR beta chain. Its specificity is unknown. The same CDR3 also results from other DNA sequences found in this sample. This sample is part of a study of Siglec-9 on CD8 T cells in melanoma. The protocol was immunoSEQ multiplex PCR, while the TCRdb copy is restricted to in-frame clones and leaves out a portion. The table includes more than 25,000 clones, more than 80% detected once. Overall study results and limits: An effector memory CD8+ subset marked by Siglec-9 reportedly appeared to gather in melanoma.

The CDR3 is 14 residues long. V dropped 3 bases and J dropped 4; count of bases not matched to a gene: 4. Germline V lookup: CDR1 MNHNS, CDR2 SASEGT. V is TRBV6-1 and J is TRBJ2-7; TRBD1 matches at 9 bases. This TCR was sampled from a human donor in good health. Input material: Siglec-9- CD8+ T cells sorted from blood. The CDR3 spells CASSEGQGFYEQYF. CDR3 coding DNA: TGTGCCAGCAGTGAGGGACAGGGATTTTACGAGCAGTACTTC.